A few counts support the clone carrying this T cell receptor beta chain. Antigen unknown. The sample comes from a study of T cells in Graves' hyperthyroidism and ophthalmopathy. RNA transcripts were the template for amplifying TCR beta CDR3 regions. The study used the HTBI primer set for a first-round RT-PCR of the TCR CDR3. Via MiXCR, TCRdb re-called the multiplex PCR reads, giving one row per CDR3 protein. This table holds hundreds of thousands of distinct CDR3 sequences, over 15% found once. Between the trimmed V and J ends, which lost 5 bases and 0 bases, there was a span of 14 bases. Looked up from germline, CDR1 is PRHDT and CDR2 is FYEKMQ (reference sequence). The CDR3 has 15 amino acids. Study conclusions and caveats: Most clonotypes that expanded in the thyroid above 0.001 also showed up in blood.

The sequencing input was blood. The sequence came from a woman aged 18-35 years with Graves' hyperthyroidism. V gene TRBV13 combines with J gene TRBJ2-7, with D possibly being TRBD2 (6 bases). The CDR3 loop reads CASSPPPGVSYEQYF. In DNA, the CDR3 is TGTGCCAGCAGCCCTCCCCCGGGGGTCTCCTACGAGCAGTACTTC. The full variable domain, completed using reference TRBV13 and TRBJ2-7, is AAGVIQSPRHLIKEKRETATLKCYPIPRHDTVYWYQQGPGQDPQFLISFYEKMQSDKGSIPDRFSAQQFSDYHSELNMSSLELGDSALYFCASSPPPGVSYEQYFGPGTRLTVT.